Below are 22 T cell receptor beta chains sequenced from a single sample in a study of blood T cell repertoires in COVID-19. Assay used: immunoSEQ multiplex PCR; TCRdb lists only in-frame clones, some missing. The table shows 100,000 to 150,000 clones, with around 89% occurring only once. Sequenced: peripheral blood. Every receptor here comes from a man between 45 and 60 years old with acute or convalescent COVID-19.

This chain joins TRBV18 and TRBJ1-2; D may be TRBD1 (5 bases). Trimming cost V 3 bases and J 8 bases, with 16 bases left between them. Per the germline V gene, CDR1 is KGHSH and CDR2 is LQKENI. The CDR3 consists of 14 residues. CDR3 DNA: TGTGCCAGCTCACCCGAGGGGAGGGAGACCGGCTACACCTTC. It yields the protein CASSPEGRETGYTF.

The V call is TRBV21-1, the J call TRBJ2-7; the D call TRBD1 from the table was never checked on the DNA. TRBV21-1 is termed a pseudogene. The CDR3 runs to 16 residues. DNA of the CDR3: TGTGCCAACAAGAGGACAGCCAACCGACATCGGAACGAGCAGTACTTC. It yields the protein CANKRTANRHRNEQYF.

CDR3 DNA: TGTGCCACCAGCAGAGGGGGAGCGGGATCGGACGAGCAGTACTTC. The encoded protein is CATSRGGAGSDEQYF. The rearrangement joins TRBV15 to TRBJ2-7; 7 nucleotides match TRBD2. The CDR3 has 15 residues. Trimming cost V 1 base and J 5 bases; bases outside gene matches: 8. CDR1 and CDR2 (germline): LNHNV, YYDKDF (reference sequence).

The chain recombines TRBV11-2 with TRBJ1-2; 7 nucleotides line up with TRBD1. This CDR3 spans 14 amino acids. Germline V gene lookup returns CDR1 SGHAT and CDR2 FQNNGV. Unmatched junction bases numbered 3, after V lost 1 base and J lost 4 bases. The CDR3 DNA is TGTGCCAGCAGCTTAGCGCGACAGGGCTATGGCTACACCTTC. Residues: CASSLARQGYGYTF.

Only one count was recorded for this clone. The chain joins TRBV10-3 to TRBJ1-2, with 7 bases fitting TRBD1. The CDR3 is 14 residues long. V lost 6 bases, J lost 1 base, and 5 bases stayed unmatched. In germline, CDR1 is ENHRY, CDR2 SYGVKD. CDR3 nucleotides: TGTGCCATCAGGGGGGACAGAGATAACTATGGCTACACCTTC. This translates into CAIRGDRDNYGYTF.

V and J are TRBV18 and TRBJ1-1; TRBD1 matches at 8 bases. Trimming removed 5 bases from V and 1 base from J; junction bases left unmatched: 3. Germline values: CDR1 KGHSH, CDR2 LQKENI. The CDR3 is 14 residues long. CDR3 DNA sequence: TGTGCCAGCTCAGCCGGACAGGGGAACACTGAAGCTTTCTTT. This gives the protein CASSAGQGNTEAFF.

The chain links TRBV5-5 to TRBJ2-5, with 8 bases lining up with TRBD1. Trimming cost V 4 bases and J 7 bases; bases outside gene matches: 9. Germline CDR1 is SGHKS and CDR2 is YYEKEE (reference sequence). The CDR3 runs to 14 residues. In DNA form, the CDR3 reads TGTGCCAGCAGCCTCGACAGGGGTGAAGGGACCCAGTACTTC. It encodes CASSLDRGEGTQYF.

The V gene is TRBV30, the J gene TRBJ2-1; TRBD1 matches 8 bases. With 4 bases clipped from V and 0 bases from J, the junction kept 8 bases outside the gene matches. From germline, CDR1 is GTSNPN and CDR2 SVGIG (reference sequence). There are 16 residues in the CDR3. CDR3 bases: TGTGCCTGGACCGTCCAAGGACAGGGCTCCTACAATGAGCAGTTCTTC. Amino acids: CAWTVQGQGSYNEQFF.

The sample holds one count of this clone. The rearrangement uses TRBV5-6 and TRBJ1-4; D is undetermined. With 4 bases removed from V and 2 bases from J, the gap between germline ends came to 15 bases. The CDR3 is 16 residues long. Per germline, CDR1 SGHDT and CDR2 YYEEEE. CDR3 region: CASSEIGESTNEKLFF. CDR3 DNA sequence: TGTGCCAGCAGCGAGATCGGGGAAAGCACTAATGAAAAACTGTTTTTT.

The chain is built from TRBV24-1 and TRBJ1-4, with a tentative D call TRBD1 (5 bases). CDR3 length equals 13 residues. V gave up 3 bases and J gave up 8 bases, with 9 bases separating them. Germline values: CDR1 KGHDR, CDR2 SFDVKD. The CDR3 protein is CATSDRDREKLFF. CDR3 sequence (DNA): TGTGCCACCAGTGATCGTGACAGAGAAAAACTGTTTTTT.

This chain links TRBV5-8 with TRBJ1-1, with unresolved D. CDR1 SGHTS and CDR2 YDEGEE come from the germline V gene. The CDR3 loop spans 15 amino acids. Trimming took off 2 bases at V and 5 bases at J, with 16 bases between the two ends. The DNA for the CDR3 is TGTGCCAGCAGCTTCGACCGGGGAGGGTATACTGAAGCTTTCTTT. Translating it yields CASSFDRGGYTEAFF.

The chain recombines TRBV7-6 with TRBJ1-6; tentative D call: TRBD1 (5 bases). This CDR3 contains 14 residues. V lost 5 bases to trimming and J lost 8 bases, with 13 bases between them. The germline V gene encodes CDR1 SGHVS and CDR2 FNYEAQ. The CDR3 is CASSRNRGDSPLHF. CDR3 in DNA: TGTGCCAGCAGCCGTAACCGGGGGGATTCACCCCTCCACTTT.

V usage is TRBV27 and J usage is TRBJ2-6, with D possibly matching TRBD1 (5 bases). The CDR3 runs 19 residues. Germline values: CDR1 MNHEY, CDR2 SMNVEV (reference sequence). Trimming removed 4 bases from V and 1 base from J, with 20 bases in between. The CDR3 reads CASSSKRPWGASGANVLTF. CDR3 coding DNA: TGTGCCAGCAGTTCGAAGAGGCCGTGGGGCGCATCTGGGGCCAACGTCCTGACTTTC.

This rearrangement joins TRBV19 to TRBJ1-4; possibly TRBD1 for D (6 bases). CDR1 is LNHDA and CDR2 is SQIVND in the germline V gene (reference sequence). V dropped 7 bases and J dropped 7 bases, with 22 bases sitting between them. The CDR3 runs to 16 residues. CDR3: CASTETGDFFGEKLFF. For the CDR3, the DNA is TGTGCCAGTACGGAGACAGGAGATTTTTTTGGTGAAAAACTGTTTTTT.

The rearrangement links TRBV6-1 to TRBJ2-5; 11 bases fit TRBD2. This CDR3 has 18 residues. Trimming took 4 bases from V and 4 from J; bases not matched to a gene: 14. The germline gives CDR1 MNHNS, CDR2 SASEGT. CDR3 DNA sequence: TGTGCCAGCAGTGGGATAGCGGGAGGGCCGAGATCACGAGAGACCCAGTACTTC. It yields the protein CASSGIAGGPRSRETQYF.

The rearrangement joins TRBV6-5 to TRBJ1-1; D might be TRBD1 (6 bases). Per the germline V gene, CDR1 is MNHEY and CDR2 is SVGAGI. V gave up 6 bases and J gave up 7 bases, with 15 bases separating them. The CDR3 has 13 residues. In nucleotides, the CDR3 is TGTGCCAGCAGCGACTCCGGACAGATTGAAGCTTTCTTT. Protein product: CASSDSGQIEAFF.

The V and J genes are TRBV7-2 and TRBJ1-1, with a weak D call TRBD1 (5 bases). V shed 5 bases and J shed 0 bases, with 10 bases lying between them. The CDR3 totals 14 residues. The V gene's germline CDR1 is SGHTA and CDR2 FQGNSA. In nucleotides, the CDR3 is TGTGCCAGCAGCCCCAGGGCACTGAACACTGAAGCTTTCTTT. The encoded protein is CASSPRALNTEAFF. The full variable domain, with the rest looked up from reference TRBV7-2 and TRBJ1-1, is GAGVSQSPSNKVTEKGKDVELRCDPISGHTALYWYRQSLGQGLEFLIYFQGNSAPDKSGLPSDRFSAERTGGSVSTLTIQRTQQEDSAVYLCASSPRALNTEAFFGQGTRLTVV.

CDR3 region: CASTPSGSLANIQYF. CDR3 in DNA: TGTGCCAGTACCCCCAGCGGCTCTTTAGCCAACATTCAGTACTTC. V usage is TRBV19 and J usage is TRBJ2-4, with D possibly matching TRBD2 (5 bases). CDR1 and CDR2 from the germline V gene are LNHDA and SQIVND (reference sequence). This CDR3 contains 15 residues. The germline V and J ends were trimmed by 7 bases and 7 bases, with 20 bases remaining between them.

This chain's CDR3 is CASSALKGAHNEQFF. The CDR3 nucleotides are TGTGCCAGTAGTGCCCTCAAGGGGGCCCACAATGAGCAGTTCTTC. The V gene is TRBV19, the J gene TRBJ2-1; TRBD1 agrees at 7 bases. The CDR3 totals 15 residues. Germline values: CDR1 LNHDA, CDR2 SQIVND (reference sequence). With 5 bases clipped from V and 5 bases from J, the junction kept 9 bases outside the gene matches.

The chain carries TRBV24-1 and TRBJ1-2; 8 bases agree with TRBD1. Looked up from germline, CDR1 is KGHDR and CDR2 is SFDVKD. This CDR3 region has 13 residues. The J segment lost 8 bases and the V segment lost 7 bases, leaving 8 bases of the junction unmatched. CDR3 nucleotides: TGTGCCACCAGCCCGACAGGGGTGCGGGGCTACACCTTC. It encodes CATSPTGVRGYTF.

This CDR3 is CASSVAEAGGPNEQFF. CDR3 bases: TGTGCCAGCAGCGTAGCTGAGGCGGGAGGGCCAAATGAGCAGTTCTTC. The chain employs TRBV9 and TRBJ2-1; 9 bases agree with TRBD2. CDR1 and CDR2 from the germline V gene are SGDLS and YYNGEE. V trimming: 0 bases; J trimming: 7 bases; junction bases outside the gene matches: 8. The CDR3 runs 16 residues.

The chain recombines TRBV24-1 with TRBJ1-2; 8 nucleotides agree with TRBD1. This CDR3 contains 15 residues. Trimming at V came to 5 bases and at J to 1 base, leaving 5 bases not matched to a gene. Germline V lookup: CDR1 KGHDR, CDR2 SFDVKD. The CDR3 DNA reads TGTGCCACCAGTGGGGGACAGGCGAATAACTATGGCTACACCTTC. Protein: CATSGGQANNYGYTF.